This T cell receptor (beta chain) was sequenced in a study of blood T cell repertoires in COVID-19. Overall study: The United States, Italy and Spain were the sources of the acute and convalescent COVID-19 samples.

Assay used: immunoSEQ multiplex PCR; TCRdb lists only in-frame clones, some missing. The sample consists of approximately 280,000 clones, over 75% of them appearing once. Sequencing used peripheral blood. The source of this sequence is a woman in her thirties with COVID-19, enrolled during active disease.

The CDR3 loop reads CASSDRTGGGETQYF. CDR3 nucleotide sequence: TGCGCCAGCAGTGATCGAACAGGGGGAGGGGAGACCCAGTACTTC. The chain joins TRBV4-1 to TRBJ2-5; TRBD1 is a possible D gene (8 bases). The CDR3 spans 15 residues. Germline V gene lookup returns CDR1 MGHRA and CDR2 YSYEKL. V lost 6 bases, J lost 5 bases, and 19 bases lay in between.